The 30 T cell receptor beta chains below were found in one sample sequenced in a study of shared clonotypes between healthy human individuals. Clones were sequenced by immunoSEQ multiplex PCR, and TCRdb holds only the in-frame ones, with some missing. Among approximately 2.5 million clones listed, more than 80% were seen once. The sequenced sample consisted of naive CD4+ T cells sorted from blood. Subset: CD45RA+ positively selected. The receptors were sampled from a man between 18 and 29 years old in good health.

The chain combines TRBV6-1 with TRBJ2-2, with a tentative D call TRBD1 (6 bases). Trimming took 6 bases from V and 4 from J, leaving 21 bases between them. CDR3 length: 17 residues. CDR1 and CDR2 from the germline V gene are MNHNS and SASEGT. The CDR3 coding sequence is TGTGCCAGCAGCGAATGGTGGGACACCACGGTCACCGGGGAGCTGTTTTTT. Protein product: CASSEWWDTTVTGELFF.

The rearrangement joins TRBV6-1 to TRBJ1-1; D is ambiguous. The V gene lost 4 bases and the J gene lost 1 base, with 10 bases spanning the gap. Looked up from germline, CDR1 is MNHNS and CDR2 is SASEGT. CDR3 length equals 14 residues. As DNA, the CDR3 is TGTGCCAGCAGTGCGTCGGGTTCGAACACTGAAGCTTTCTTT. The encoded protein is CASSASGSNTEAFF.

This clone was seen a handful of times. The chain is built from TRBV5-1 and TRBJ1-1; TRBD1 matches 8 bases. In germline, CDR1 is SGHRS, CDR2 YFSETQ. The CDR3 is 14 amino acids. Trimming removed 3 bases from V and 1 base from J; junction bases left unmatched: 2. In DNA form, the CDR3 reads TGCGCCAGCAGCTCGGGACAGGCGAACACTGAAGCTTTCTTT. It yields the protein CASSSGQANTEAFF.

With regard to this clone: The sample carries other DNA sequences with the same CDR3. This CDR3 reads CASSLTGNTEAFF. DNA for the CDR3: TGTGCCAGCAGTTTAACAGGCAACACTGAAGCTTTCTTT. The chain links TRBV27 to TRBJ1-1; D might be TRBD1 (5 bases). The CDR3 loop spans 13 amino acids. Germline assignment: CDR1 MNHEY and CDR2 SMNVEV (reference sequence). Trimming removed 2 bases from V and 2 bases from J, with 6 bases in between.

This rearrangement joins TRBV5-1 to TRBJ2-1; D is unresolved. This CDR3 region has 17 residues. The germline V gene has CDR1 SGHRS and CDR2 YFSETQ. V lost 0 bases and J 3 bases, leaving 16 bases between the germline ends. As DNA, the CDR3 is TGCGCCAGCAGCTTGGGCTTTGGCCCTACCTTCTACAATGAGCAGTTCTTC. Translating it yields CASSLGFGPTFYNEQFF.

The rearrangement joins TRBV28 to TRBJ2-3; a weak D match, TRBD2 (7 bases). The CDR3 has 15 residues. V was shortened by 5 bases and J by 0 bases, with 12 bases between the two germline ends. Germline V gene sequence: CDR1 MDHEN, CDR2 SYDVKM. The CDR3 spells CASSVAGASTDTQYF. The CDR3 region has the DNA TGTGCCAGCAGTGTTGCGGGGGCTAGCACAGATACGCAGTATTTT.

This chain connects TRBV30 to TRBJ2-3; 7 bases match TRBD2. The CDR3 totals 13 residues. Trimming removed 2 bases from V and 4 bases from J; junction bases left unmatched: 3. The germline gives CDR1 GTSNPN, CDR2 SVGIG (reference sequence). DNA of the CDR3: TGTGCCTGGAGTAGTGGGGGGGCAGATACGCAGTATTTT. Translated: CAWSSGGADTQYF.

The count of this clone is one. The chain uses TRBV5-6 and TRBJ1-2; 11 nucleotides line up with TRBD1. With 3 bases clipped from V and 8 bases from J, the junction kept 9 bases outside the gene matches. CDR1 and CDR2 (germline): SGHDT, YYEEEE. The CDR3 is 15 residues long. CDR3 in DNA: TGTGCCAGCAGCTCTATAGGACAGGGGGCTGGAGGCTACACCTTC. Its protein product is CASSSIGQGAGGYTF.

V and J are TRBV7-2 and TRBJ2-5; D perhaps matches TRBD1 (5 bases). With 2 bases removed from V and 6 bases from J, the gap between germline ends came to 10 bases. This CDR3 spans 13 amino acids. Germline CDR1 reads SGHTA; CDR2 reads FQGNSA. The DNA for the CDR3 is TGTGCCAGCAGCTTACAGGGCAGCCAGACCCAGTACTTC. Its protein product is CASSLQGSQTQYF.

This clone showed up just once. This chain connects TRBV9 to TRBJ2-3; 9 bases agree with TRBD2. The CDR3 loop spans 14 amino acids. Germline-derived CDR1 and CDR2 are SGDLS and YYNGEE. The V gene end was trimmed by 4 bases and the J gene end by 3 bases; junction bases not matched to a gene: 3. The CDR3: CASSWGLATDTQYF. The CDR3 DNA sequence: TGTGCCAGCAGCTGGGGACTAGCTACAGATACGCAGTATTTT.

V usage is TRBV9 and J usage is TRBJ1-5, with D uncertain. Germline lookup yields CDR1 SGDLS and CDR2 YYNGEE. This CDR3 spans 13 amino acids. V lost 3 bases to trimming and J lost 1 base, with 5 bases between them. The CDR3 spells CASSEESNQPQHF. Written as DNA, the CDR3 is TGTGCCAGCAGCGAGGAGAGCAATCAGCCCCAGCATTTT. Supplemented by reference TRBV9 and TRBJ1-5, the full variable domain reads DSGVTQTPKHLITATGQRVTLRCSPRSGDLSVYWYQQSLDQGLQFLIQYYNGEERAKGNILERFSAQQFPDLHSELNLSSLELGDSALYFCASSEESNQPQHFGDGTRLSIL.

V gene TRBV6-1 combines with J gene TRBJ2-5; 10 bases fit TRBD2. This CDR3 is 15 amino acids long. Germline V gene lookup returns CDR1 MNHNS and CDR2 SASEGT. V lost 6 bases to trimming and J lost 5 bases; unmatched junction nucleotides: 9. As DNA, the CDR3 is TGTGCCAGCAGGACCATAGCGGGAGGTTTGGAGACCCAGTACTTC. It is translated as CASRTIAGGLETQYF.

With regard to this clone: The sample holds other DNA sequences that translate to the same CDR3. The chain combines TRBV7-2 with TRBJ2-1, with TRBD2 matching over 7 bases. V shed 2 bases, J shed 3 bases, and the junction held 4 bases outside the gene matches. The germline gives CDR1 SGHTA, CDR2 FQGNSA. The CDR3 totals 15 residues. CDR3 sequence: CASSLSSGVYNEQFF. The CDR3 DNA reads TGTGCCAGCAGCTTATCTAGCGGAGTCTACAATGAGCAGTTCTTC.

This chain uses TRBV30 with TRBJ2-3; TRBD2 matches at 8 bases. CDR3 length equals 14 residues. V lost 7 bases and J lost 3; bases outside the gene matches: 9. CDR1 is GTSNPN and CDR2 is SVGIG in the germline V gene (reference sequence). CDR3 bases: TGTGCCTTATCTAGCGGGTTGGAGACAGATACGCAGTATTTT. This gives the protein CALSSGLETDTQYF.

To note about this clone: Other DNA sequences from this sample encode an identical CDR3 as well. The V and J genes are TRBV27 and TRBJ1-1, with D tentatively TRBD1 (6 bases). Trimming shortened V by 3 bases and J by 5 bases, and 10 bases separated the two germline ends. In germline, CDR1 is MNHEY, CDR2 SMNVEV (reference sequence). The CDR3 spans 13 residues. CDR3 sequence reads: CASSFQGSTEAFF. The CDR3 DNA sequence: TGTGCCAGCAGTTTTCAGGGGTCGACTGAAGCTTTCTTT.

V and J are TRBV10-2 and TRBJ2-5, with TRBD1 identical over 8 bases. The CDR3 covers 15 residues. From germline, CDR1 is WSHSY and CDR2 SAAADI. Trimming removed 5 bases from V and 2 bases from J; junction bases left unmatched: 7. The CDR3: CASSPGQVYQETQYF. The CDR3 DNA reads TGCGCCAGCAGTCCGGGACAGGTGTATCAAGAGACCCAGTACTTC.

The V gene is TRBV25-1, the J gene TRBJ1-1; the D is unclear. Germline V gene lookup returns CDR1 MGHDK and CDR2 SYGVNS. This CDR3 is 12 amino acids long. V was clipped by 5 bases and J by 1 base, with 5 bases between them. The CDR3 nucleotides are TGTGCCAGCAGTTTTTCGAACACTGAAGCTTTCTTT. Protein sequence: CASSFSNTEAFF.

Remarks on this clone: The same CDR3 arises from other DNA sequences in this sample as well. The J gene is TRBJ2-2, the V gene TRBV9, with D possibly called TRBD1 or TRBD2 (5 bases each). CDR3 size: 14 residues. Per the germline V gene, CDR1 is SGDLS and CDR2 is YYNGEE. V lost 2 bases and J lost 2, with 7 bases in between. The CDR3 DNA follows: TGTGCCAGCAGCGTGGGACCTAACACCGGGGAGCTGTTTTTT. It codes for CASSVGPNTGELFF.

The V and J genes are TRBV7-8 and TRBJ2-4, with D perhaps being TRBD1 or TRBD2 (6 bases each). With 5 bases removed from V and 1 base from J, the gap between germline ends came to 21 bases. This CDR3 comprises 18 residues. Germline CDR1 and CDR2: SGHVS and FQNEAQ. The CDR3 sequence is CASSLYLETRGAKNIQYF. For the CDR3, the DNA is TGTGCCAGCAGCCTATATTTAGAGACTAGGGGGGCCAAAAACATTCAGTACTTC.

The chain carries TRBV7-9 and TRBJ2-3, with D possibly called TRBD1 or TRBD2 (5 bases each). Looked up from germline, CDR1 is SEHNR and CDR2 is FQNEAQ (reference sequence). V lost 2 bases and J lost 4, with 13 bases in between. The CDR3 is 15 amino acids. The CDR3 sequence is CASSLRGGGADTQYF. The CDR3 DNA sequence: TGTGCCAGCAGCTTACGGGGCGGTGGGGCAGATACGCAGTATTTT.

V and J are TRBV5-5 and TRBJ1-6; TRBD1 matches at 7 bases. This CDR3 comprises 15 residues. Germline CDR1 is SGHKS and CDR2 is YYEKEE (reference sequence). Trimming cost V 5 bases and J 5 bases; bases outside gene matches: 7. CDR3 protein: CASRNQGVNNSPLHF. CDR3 coding DNA: TGTGCCAGCAGAAATCAGGGGGTTAATAATTCACCCCTCCACTTT.

The chain couples TRBV7-3 to TRBJ2-1; 13 bases match TRBD2. J was trimmed by 10 bases and V by 4 bases; bases with no gene match: 4. Germline-derived CDR1 and CDR2 are SGHTA and FQGTGA. The length of the CDR3 is 14 residues. DNA of the CDR3: TGTGCCAGCAGCTCTAGGGGACTAGCGGGGGAGCAGTTCTTC. Protein: CASSSRGLAGEQFF.

The chain links TRBV9 to TRBJ2-3; 10 bases line up with TRBD2. This CDR3 is built from 16 residues. Per germline, CDR1 SGDLS and CDR2 YYNGEE. Unmatched junction bases numbered 4, after V lost 3 bases and J lost 0 bases. CDR3 sequence (DNA): TGTGCCAGCAGCGCAAGCGGGAGGGCTAGCACAGATACGCAGTATTTT. Translation gives CASSASGRASTDTQYF.

The chain links TRBV6-1 to TRBJ2-2, with 7 bases aligning to TRBD1. Per the germline V gene, CDR1 is MNHNS and CDR2 is SASEGT. The CDR3 totals 14 residues. V lost 3 bases and J lost 7; bases outside the gene matches: 5. Here the CDR3 DNA reads TGTGCCAGCAGTGAGACAGGGCTGATCGGGGAGCTGTTTTTT. This encodes CASSETGLIGELFF.

The J gene is TRBJ1-1, the V gene TRBV20-1; 7 bases agree with TRBD1. The V gene's germline CDR1 is DFQATT and CDR2 SNEGSKA (reference sequence). This CDR3 region has 11 residues. J gave up 7 bases and V 6 bases, and 5 bases lay outside the gene matches. CDR3 sequence: CSALGQVEAFF. As DNA, the CDR3 is TGCAGTGCCCTCGGACAGGTTGAAGCTTTCTTT.

This chain uses TRBV4-3 with TRBJ2-3, with D possibly being TRBD1 (6 bases). The V end was cut by 0 bases, the J end by 7 bases, with 8 bases between. Germline assignment: CDR1 LGHNA and CDR2 YSLEER. The CDR3 covers 13 residues. DNA of the CDR3: TGCGCCAGCAGCCAAGATACAGGGCATACGCAGTATTTT. Its protein product is CASSQDTGHTQYF.

This rearrangement joins TRBV19 to TRBJ1-1, with D unresolved. The CDR3 is 12 amino acids. CDR1 is LNHDA, CDR2 SQIVND, per germline (reference sequence). The V and J ends lost 8 bases and 0 bases respectively, with 7 bases between them. The DNA of the CDR3 is TGTGCCAGTTCCCTAATGAACACTGAAGCTTTCTTT. It translates to CASSLMNTEAFF.

The J gene is TRBJ2-1, the V gene TRBV11-3, with D perhaps TRBD2 (6 bases). This CDR3 has 16 residues. Germline CDR1 reads SGHNT; CDR2 reads YENEEA. Deletions cut 0 bases from V and 8 bases from J, with 17 bases between. CDR3: CASSLDLAGGGDEQFF. The CDR3 DNA follows: TGTGCCAGCAGCTTAGATCTGGCGGGCGGAGGGGATGAGCAGTTCTTC.

The gene calls are TRBV7-9 and TRBJ2-5, with 8 nucleotides matching TRBD2. Germline-derived CDR1 and CDR2 are SEHNR and FQNEAQ (reference sequence). There are 14 residues in the CDR3. V gave up 1 base and J gave up 5 bases; unmatched junction bases: 3. CDR3 in DNA: TGTGCCAGCAGCTTAGTCGGGGGGGCTGAGACCCAGTACTTC. It yields the protein CASSLVGGAETQYF.

The V gene is TRBV12-5, the J gene TRBJ2-1; 10 bases are a match to TRBD2. Per germline, CDR1 LGHNT and CDR2 FRNRAP. V trimming: 0 bases; J trimming: 1 base; junction bases outside the gene matches: 6. The CDR3 has 18 amino acids. CDR3: CASGLVHTSGVSYNEQFF. In nucleotides, the CDR3 is TGTGCTAGTGGTTTGGTGCATACTAGCGGGGTTTCCTACAATGAGCAGTTCTTC.